This passage covers 21 T cell receptor beta chains from one sample sequenced in a study of T-cell memory formation after mild COVID-19. Using its own MiXCR run on the 5' RACE reads, TCRdb lists one record per CDR3 protein. This sample carries more than 250,000 distinct CDR3 sequences, about 17% of them seen once, and the ten largest clones take 20% to 25%. Sequenced material: PBMCs or a T cell subset sorted from them (not recorded which). The origin of the receptors is a man between 18 and 29 years old who had mild COVID-19 (a few samples of this study predate the infection). Cell type and time point are not known.

J is TRBJ2-2 and V is TRBV19; D assignment may be TRBD1 or TRBD2 (5 bases each). Trimming took off 5 bases at V and 5 bases at J, with 9 bases between the two ends. CDR1 and CDR2 (germline): LNHDA, SQIVND (reference sequence). This CDR3 contains 13 residues. For the CDR3, the DNA is TGTGCCAGTAGTCGCGAGGGGACCGGGGAGCTGTTTTTT. Protein product: CASSREGTGELFF.

The gene calls are TRBV14 and TRBJ1-1, with D perhaps TRBD1 (5 bases). The germline V gene encodes CDR1 SGHDN and CDR2 FVKESK. CDR3 size: 16 residues. Trimming pared 4 bases from V and 4 bases from J, leaving 19 bases between. The CDR3 region is CASSPRGGGIGTEAFF. CDR3 bases: TGTGCCAGCAGCCCAAGGGGTGGGGGGATTGGCACTGAAGCTTTCTTT.

The table lists this clonotype with a few counts. The CDR3 DNA sequence: TGTGCCAGCAGCCCGACCCGCTACCAAGAGACCCAGTACTTC. Translating gives CASSPTRYQETQYF. This chain links TRBV11-2 with TRBJ2-5; D is undetermined. This CDR3 comprises 14 residues. Per the germline V gene, CDR1 is SGHAT and CDR2 is FQNNGV. V was pared by 5 bases and J by 0 bases, with 10 bases between.

This clonotype was recorded many times. V usage is TRBV7-2 and J usage is TRBJ2-1, with D perhaps TRBD2 (6 bases). V was trimmed by 3 bases and J by 15 bases, leaving 15 bases between them. This CDR3 spans 12 amino acids. Germline V gene lookup returns CDR1 SGHTA and CDR2 FQGNSA. CDR3 region: CASSLPGLRTFF. CDR3 nucleotides: TGTGCCAGCAGCTTGCCGGGACTGCGGACGTTCTTC.

This clonotype showed up many times. The chain combines TRBV5-1 with TRBJ2-2; 8 nucleotides align to TRBD1. Germline V CDR1 and CDR2: SGHRS, YFSETQ. CDR3 length: 14 residues. V shed 6 bases, J shed 2 bases, and the junction held 3 bases outside the gene matches. CDR3 nucleotides: TGCGCCAGCAAGGCAGGGGGCAACACCGGGGAGCTGTTTTTT. Translation gives CASKAGGNTGELFF.

This chain uses TRBV29-1 with TRBJ1-2; the D is unclear. V lost 7 bases, J lost 5 bases, and 14 bases lay in between. Per germline, CDR1 SQVTM and CDR2 ANQGSEA. The CDR3 loop spans 12 amino acids. The chain's CDR3 is CSATLVRYGYTF. CDR3 bases: TGCAGCGCAACCCTCGTTCGGTATGGCTACACCTTC. The entire variable domain, with the rest obtained from reference TRBV29-1 and TRBJ1-2, is as follows: SAVISQKPSRDICQRGTSLTIQCQVDSQVTMMFWYRQQPGQSLTLIATANQGSEATYESGFVIDKFPISRPNLTFSTLTVSNMSPEDSSIYLCSATLVRYGYTFGSGTRLTVV.

In its sample, this clonotype was seen a few times. V gene TRBV7-2 combines with J gene TRBJ2-2; TRBD1 agrees at 7 bases. The V gene end was trimmed by 5 bases and the J gene end by 3 bases; junction bases not matched to a gene: 12. Germline V gene sequence: CDR1 SGHTA, CDR2 FQGNSA. This CDR3 has 17 amino acids. The CDR3 here is CASSRRVGGQHTGELFF. The CDR3 nucleotides read TGTGCCAGCAGCCGTAGAGTAGGGGGCCAGCACACCGGGGAGCTGTTTTTT.

This chain links TRBV7-2 with TRBJ2-3; the D is unclear. The CDR3 is 14 residues long. V lost 5 bases and J 4 bases, leaving 13 bases between the germline ends. CDR1 SGHTA and CDR2 FQGNSA come from the germline V gene. The CDR3 protein is CASSQTRGADTQYF. As DNA, the CDR3 is TGTGCCAGCAGCCAGACCCGAGGAGCAGATACGCAGTATTTT.

The table lists this clonotype with many counts. The genes are TRBV30 and TRBJ2-1; TRBD1 matches 10 bases. The CDR3 length is 15 residues. The V gene's germline CDR1 is GTSNPN and CDR2 SVGIG (reference sequence). V was pared by 2 bases and J by 3 bases, with 4 bases of the junction left unmatched. The CDR3: CAWSYRDRGYNEQFF. The CDR3 nucleotides read TGTGCCTGGAGTTACCGGGACAGGGGCTACAATGAGCAGTTCTTC.

This clonotype was seen a handful of times. V gene TRBV5-1 combines with J gene TRBJ2-7; 8 nucleotides agree with TRBD1. From germline, CDR1 is SGHRS and CDR2 YFSETQ. V shed 4 bases, J shed 5 bases, and the junction held 11 bases outside the gene matches. The CDR3 spans 15 residues. The DNA of the CDR3 is TGCGCCAGCAGCATTCAGGGGGCCCAGATCCACGAGCAGTACTTC. Its translation: CASSIQGAQIHEQYF.

The V gene is TRBV20-1, the J gene TRBJ2-7; no clear D gene. With 3 bases removed from V and 3 bases from J, the gap between germline ends came to 12 bases. Germline CDR1 DFQATT, CDR2 SNEGSKA (reference sequence). This CDR3 contains 13 residues. The CDR3 is CSARSYSGYEQYF. CDR3 sequence (DNA): TGCAGTGCTAGGTCCTATTCGGGCTACGAGCAGTACTTC.

The genes are TRBV2 and TRBJ2-1; the D is unclear. V dropped 5 bases and J dropped 6 bases, with 17 bases sitting between them. The CDR3 contains 15 residues. Germline V gene lookup returns CDR1 SNHLY and CDR2 FYNNEI. In nucleotides, the CDR3 is TGTGCCAGCAGTTCCGACGGACCGCGCCGCAATGAGCAGTTCTTC. Translation: CASSSDGPRRNEQFF.

This clonotype was detected only a few times. The CDR3 spells CASSPQGSEKLFF. In DNA, the CDR3 is TGCGCCAGCAGCCCACAGGGTTCTGAAAAACTGTTTTTT. The chain recombines TRBV4-3 with TRBJ1-4, with D possibly being TRBD1 (6 bases). This CDR3 has 13 residues. Trimming left V 4 bases short and J 7 bases short, with 10 bases between. Germline CDR1 and CDR2: LGHNA and YSLEER.

This clonotype was seen repeatedly, ten times or more. The V and J genes are TRBV5-1 and TRBJ2-5; tentative D call: TRBD1 (5 bases). Germline V CDR1 and CDR2: SGHRS, YFSETQ. The CDR3 runs 14 residues. The ends were cut back, 0 bases at V and 3 bases at J, with 9 bases in the middle. DNA of the CDR3: TGCGCCAGCAGCTTGGAGGGCAGGGAAGAGACCCAGTACTTC. Its translation is CASSLEGREETQYF.

The V and J genes are TRBV5-4 and TRBJ2-3; possibly TRBD1 for D (5 bases). The V gene lost 5 bases and the J gene lost 8 bases, with 15 bases spanning the gap. The CDR3 is made up of 13 amino acids. Germline loops: CDR1 SGHNT, CDR2 YYREEE (reference sequence). CDR3 in amino acids: CASSTKGRGTQYF. DNA for the CDR3: TGTGCCAGCAGTACTAAGGGAAGGGGTACGCAGTATTTT.

In its sample, this clonotype was seen a few times. The chain employs TRBV5-1 and TRBJ1-2, with TRBD1 matching over 8 bases. This CDR3 comprises 14 residues. The trim removed 4 bases at V and 5 bases at J, leaving 7 bases unmatched. In germline, CDR1 is SGHRS, CDR2 YFSETQ. The CDR3 region is CASSRAGTGYGYTF. The CDR3 DNA is TGCGCCAGCAGCAGGGCCGGGACAGGATATGGCTACACCTTC.

This clonotype occurred many times. This chain joins TRBV5-5 and TRBJ2-3; the D is unclear. CDR3 length equals 15 residues. Germline V gene data show CDR1 as SGHKS and CDR2 as YYEKEE (reference sequence). V lost 4 bases and J lost 2, with 14 bases in between. CDR3 in amino acids: CASSVGAADTDTQYF. The CDR3 DNA follows: TGTGCCAGCAGCGTGGGCGCGGCTGACACAGATACGCAGTATTTT.

A few counts support this clonotype. The chain recombines TRBV11-2 with TRBJ1-6; D not resolved. Germline values: CDR1 SGHAT, CDR2 FQNNGV. V was clipped by 8 bases and J by 1 base, with 24 bases between them. The CDR3 spans 19 residues. The CDR3 sequence is CASPTLGRRDQSYNSPLHF. DNA of the CDR3: TGTGCCAGCCCAACTCTCGGGAGAAGGGATCAATCCTATAATTCACCCCTCCACTTT.

This clonotype has ten or more counts. The chain is built from TRBV4-2 and TRBJ2-3; no definite D call. CDR3 length: 19 residues. With 1 base removed from V and 1 base from J, the gap between germline ends came to 21 bases. Germline V gives CDR1 LGHNA, CDR2 YNFKEQ. The CDR3 DNA reads as TGTGCCAGCAGCCAAGGATTGGCCCAGGCAGCCCCTGGCACAGATACGCAGTATTTT. This sequence encodes CASSQGLAQAAPGTDTQYF.

This clonotype was detected a few times. V gene TRBV29-1 combines with J gene TRBJ2-3, with a tentative D call TRBD1 (7 bases). CDR3 length: 14 amino acids. V lost 4 bases and J lost 2, with 13 bases in between. In germline, CDR1 is SQVTM, CDR2 ANQGSEA. The CDR3 region has the DNA TGCAGCGTTGGGCCAGGGGGGATCACAGATACGCAGTATTTT. Residues: CSVGPGGITDTQYF.

This clonotype occurred once. The genes are TRBV10-1 and TRBJ2-3; D is perhaps TRBD1 or TRBD2 (6 bases each). CDR1 and CDR2 (germline): WNHNN, SYGVQD (reference sequence). The CDR3 runs 13 residues. V lost 7 bases, J lost 6 bases, and 14 bases lay in between. The CDR3 sequence: CASKGGGTDTQYF. CDR3 in DNA: TGCGCCAGCAAAGGAGGGGGTACGGATACGCAGTATTTT.